The sample holds many counts of the clone carrying this TCR beta chain. Its antigen is unknown. V was shortened by 6 bases and J by 1 base, with 12 bases between the two germline ends. Germline V gene data show CDR1 as SQVTM and CDR2 as ANQGSEA. The CDR3 has 13 amino acids. This record belongs to a study of T-cell reconstitution after alpha-beta-depleted transplantation in children. The library targeted TCRbeta and was prepared with unique molecular identifiers. MiXCR, run by TCRdb on the PCR reads, gives a single entry per CDR3 protein. The data show fewer than 750,000 distinct CDR3 sequences, 23% seen once. Broader study findings: Reportedly, alpha-beta T cells present about two months post-transplant originated from several hundred expanded clones of graft origin. After one year, T-cell counts and TCRbeta diversity mostly came from new T cells.

The sequence was obtained from a boy under two years old who had a stem cell transplant for acute myeloid leukemia, so the T cells may come from the graft donor. The chain is built from TRBV29-1 and TRBJ1-1, with D possibly matching TRBD1 (5 bases). The specimen was PBMCs, mostly from graft donor cells, collected 360 days after TCRalphabeta/CD19-depleted stem cell transplant. The CDR3 sequence: CSVGPTRNTEAFF. The DNA of the CDR3 is TGCAGCGTGGGACCGACGAGGAACACTGAAGCTTTCTTT.